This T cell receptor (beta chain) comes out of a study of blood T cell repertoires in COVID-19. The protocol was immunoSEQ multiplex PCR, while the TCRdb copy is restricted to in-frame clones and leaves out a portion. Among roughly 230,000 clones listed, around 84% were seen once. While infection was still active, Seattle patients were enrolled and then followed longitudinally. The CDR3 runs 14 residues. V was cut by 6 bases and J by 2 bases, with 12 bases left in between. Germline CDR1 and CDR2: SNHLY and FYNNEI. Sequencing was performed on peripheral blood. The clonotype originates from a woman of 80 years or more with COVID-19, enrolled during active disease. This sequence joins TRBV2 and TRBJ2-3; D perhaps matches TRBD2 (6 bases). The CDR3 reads CASRPGLSTDTQYF. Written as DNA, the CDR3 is TGTGCCAGCAGACCGGGACTCTCCACAGATACGCAGTATTTT. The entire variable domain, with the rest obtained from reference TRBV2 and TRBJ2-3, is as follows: EPEVTQTPSHQVTQMGQEVILRCVPISNHLYFYWYRQILGQKVEFLVSFYNNEISEKSEIFDDQFSVERPDGSNFTLKIRSTKLEDSAMYFCASRPGLSTDTQYFGPGTRLTVL.